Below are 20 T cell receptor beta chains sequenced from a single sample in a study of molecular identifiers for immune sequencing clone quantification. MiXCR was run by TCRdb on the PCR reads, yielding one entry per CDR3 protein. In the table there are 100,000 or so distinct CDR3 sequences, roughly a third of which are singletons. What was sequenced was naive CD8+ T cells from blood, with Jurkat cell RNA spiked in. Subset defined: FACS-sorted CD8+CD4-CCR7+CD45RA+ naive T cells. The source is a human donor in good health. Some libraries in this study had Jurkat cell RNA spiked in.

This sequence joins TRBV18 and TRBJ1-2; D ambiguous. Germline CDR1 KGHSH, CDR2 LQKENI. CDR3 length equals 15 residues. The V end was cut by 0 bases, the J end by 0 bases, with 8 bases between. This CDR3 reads CASSPPVVANYGYTF. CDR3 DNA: TGTGCCAGCTCACCACCTGTGGTCGCTAACTATGGCTACACCTTC.

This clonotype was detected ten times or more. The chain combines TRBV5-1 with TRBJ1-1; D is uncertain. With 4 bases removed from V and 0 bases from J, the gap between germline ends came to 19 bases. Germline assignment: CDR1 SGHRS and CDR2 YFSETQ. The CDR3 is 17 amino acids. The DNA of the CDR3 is TGCGCCAGCAGCCCACCTAGGTACATGAGATTGAACACTGAAGCTTTCTTT. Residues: CASSPPRYMRLNTEAFF.

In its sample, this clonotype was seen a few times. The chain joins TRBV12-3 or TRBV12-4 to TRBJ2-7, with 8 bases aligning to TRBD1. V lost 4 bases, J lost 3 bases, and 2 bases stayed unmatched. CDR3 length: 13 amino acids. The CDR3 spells CASSWDRIYEQYF. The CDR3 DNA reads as TGTGCCAGCAGTTGGGACAGGATCTACGAGCAGTACTTC.

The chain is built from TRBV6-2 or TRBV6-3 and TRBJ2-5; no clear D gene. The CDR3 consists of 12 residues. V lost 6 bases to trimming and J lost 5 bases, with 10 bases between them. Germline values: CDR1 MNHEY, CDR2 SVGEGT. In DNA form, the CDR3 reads TGTGCCAGCAGCAGGACCATTGAGACCCAGTACTTC. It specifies CASSRTIETQYF.

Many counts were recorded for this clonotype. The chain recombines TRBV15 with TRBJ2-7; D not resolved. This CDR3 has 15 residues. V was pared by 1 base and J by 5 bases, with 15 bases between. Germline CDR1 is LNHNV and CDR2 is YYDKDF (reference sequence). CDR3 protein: CATSRVAASGDEQYF. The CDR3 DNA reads TGTGCCACCAGCAGAGTGGCCGCTTCCGGAGACGAGCAGTACTTC.

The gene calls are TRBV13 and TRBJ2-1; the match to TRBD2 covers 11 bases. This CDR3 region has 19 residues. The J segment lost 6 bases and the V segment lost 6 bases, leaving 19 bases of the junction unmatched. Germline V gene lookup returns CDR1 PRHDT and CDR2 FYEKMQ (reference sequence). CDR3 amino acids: CASRGIRDSVAGGPNEQFF. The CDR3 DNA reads TGTGCCAGCAGGGGGATCCGGGACAGCGTAGCGGGAGGGCCCAATGAGCAGTTCTTC. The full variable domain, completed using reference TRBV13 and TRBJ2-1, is AAGVIQSPRHLIKEKRETATLKCYPIPRHDTVYWYQQGPGQDPQFLISFYEKMQSDKGSIPDRFSAQQFSDYHSELNMSSLELGDSALYFCASRGIRDSVAGGPNEQFFGPGTRLTVL.

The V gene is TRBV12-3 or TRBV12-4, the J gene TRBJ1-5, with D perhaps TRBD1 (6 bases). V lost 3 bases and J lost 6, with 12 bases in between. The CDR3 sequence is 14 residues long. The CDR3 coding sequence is TGTGCCAGCAGTTTCGGGGGCTGGGGTCAGCCCCAGCATTTT. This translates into CASSFGGWGQPQHF.

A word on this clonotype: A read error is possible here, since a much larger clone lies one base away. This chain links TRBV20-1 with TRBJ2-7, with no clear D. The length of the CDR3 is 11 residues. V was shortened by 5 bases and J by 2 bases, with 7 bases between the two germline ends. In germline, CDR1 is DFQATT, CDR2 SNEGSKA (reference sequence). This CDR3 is CSAVGPYEQYF. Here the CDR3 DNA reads TGCAGTGCTGTCGGACCCTACGAGCAGTACTTC.

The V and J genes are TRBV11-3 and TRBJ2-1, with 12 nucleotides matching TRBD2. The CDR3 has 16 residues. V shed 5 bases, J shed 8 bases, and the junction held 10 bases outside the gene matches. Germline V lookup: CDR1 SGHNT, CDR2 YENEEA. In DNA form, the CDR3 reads TGTGCCAGCAGCCCACGAACTAGCGGGGGGTACGATGAGCAGTTCTTC. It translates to CASSPRTSGGYDEQFF.

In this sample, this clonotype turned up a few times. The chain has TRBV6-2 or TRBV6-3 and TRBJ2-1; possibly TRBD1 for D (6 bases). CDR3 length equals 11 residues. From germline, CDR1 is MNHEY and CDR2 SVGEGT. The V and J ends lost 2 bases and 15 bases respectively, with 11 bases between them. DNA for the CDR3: TGTGCCAGCAGTTACCAGGGGATGAGGTTCTTC. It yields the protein CASSYQGMRFF.

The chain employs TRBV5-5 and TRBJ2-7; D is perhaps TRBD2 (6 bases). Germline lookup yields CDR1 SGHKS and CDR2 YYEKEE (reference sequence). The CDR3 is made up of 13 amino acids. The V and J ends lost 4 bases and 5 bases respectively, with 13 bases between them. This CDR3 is CASSPRERDEQYF. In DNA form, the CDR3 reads TGTGCCAGCAGCCCACGGGAGCGGGACGAGCAGTACTTC.

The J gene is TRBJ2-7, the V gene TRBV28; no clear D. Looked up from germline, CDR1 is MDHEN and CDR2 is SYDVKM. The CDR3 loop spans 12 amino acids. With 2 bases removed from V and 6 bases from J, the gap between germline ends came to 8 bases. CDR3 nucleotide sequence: TGTGCCAGCAGTTTACATTCCCCCGAGCAGTACTTC. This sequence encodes CASSLHSPEQYF.

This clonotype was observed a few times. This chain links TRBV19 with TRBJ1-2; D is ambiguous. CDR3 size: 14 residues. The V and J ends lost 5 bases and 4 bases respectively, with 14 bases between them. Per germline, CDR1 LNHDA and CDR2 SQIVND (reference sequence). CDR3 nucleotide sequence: TGTGCCAGTAGTCCCGGGCTCTGGATCTATGGCTACACCTTC. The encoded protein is CASSPGLWIYGYTF.

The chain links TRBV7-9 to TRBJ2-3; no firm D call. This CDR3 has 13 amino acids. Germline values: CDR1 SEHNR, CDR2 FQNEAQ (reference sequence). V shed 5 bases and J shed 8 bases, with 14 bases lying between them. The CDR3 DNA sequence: TGTGCCAGCAGCCCCCCAATCATCGGTACGCAGTATTTT. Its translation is CASSPPIIGTQYF.

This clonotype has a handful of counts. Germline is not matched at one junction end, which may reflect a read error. CDR3 loop: CASSQAPGSSEQYF. CDR3 DNA: TGTGCCAGCAGCCAAGCCCCAGGGTCCTCCGAGCAGTACTTC. The chain combines TRBV4-2 with TRBJ2-7, with D tentatively TRBD1 (5 bases). CDR1 is LGHNA and CDR2 is YNFKEQ in the germline V gene. The CDR3 runs 14 residues.

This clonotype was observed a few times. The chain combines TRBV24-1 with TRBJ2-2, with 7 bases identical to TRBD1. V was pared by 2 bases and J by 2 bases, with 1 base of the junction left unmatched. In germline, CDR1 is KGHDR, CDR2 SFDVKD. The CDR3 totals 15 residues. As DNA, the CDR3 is TGTGCCACCAGTGATTGGGACAGCAACACCGGGGAGCTGTTTTTT. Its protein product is CATSDWDSNTGELFF.

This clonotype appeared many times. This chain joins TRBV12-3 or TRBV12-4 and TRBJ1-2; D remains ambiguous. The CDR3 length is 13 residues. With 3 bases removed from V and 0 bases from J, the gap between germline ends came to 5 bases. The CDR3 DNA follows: TGTGCCAGCAGTTTTCCAGCTAACTATGGCTACACCTTC. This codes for CASSFPANYGYTF.

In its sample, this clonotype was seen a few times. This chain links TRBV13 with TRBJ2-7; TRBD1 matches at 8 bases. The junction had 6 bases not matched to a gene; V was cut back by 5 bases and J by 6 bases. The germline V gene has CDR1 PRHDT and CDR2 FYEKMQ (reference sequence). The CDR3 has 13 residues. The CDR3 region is CASSSGQGGEQYF. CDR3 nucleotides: TGTGCCAGCAGCAGCGGACAGGGCGGCGAGCAGTACTTC.

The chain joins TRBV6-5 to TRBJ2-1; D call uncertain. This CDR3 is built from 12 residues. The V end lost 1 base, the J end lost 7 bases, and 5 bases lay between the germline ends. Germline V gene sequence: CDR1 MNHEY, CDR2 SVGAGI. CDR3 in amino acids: CASSYLGNEQFF. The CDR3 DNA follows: TGTGCCAGCAGTTACTTAGGTAATGAGCAGTTCTTC.

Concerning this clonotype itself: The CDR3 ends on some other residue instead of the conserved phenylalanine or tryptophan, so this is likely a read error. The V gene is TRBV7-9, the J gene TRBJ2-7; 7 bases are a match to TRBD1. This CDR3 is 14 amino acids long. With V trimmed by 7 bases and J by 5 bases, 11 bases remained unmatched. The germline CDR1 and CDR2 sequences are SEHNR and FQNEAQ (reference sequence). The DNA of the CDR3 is TGTGCCAGCACCCCTTATGACAGGGACAACGAGCAGTACTCC. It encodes CASTPYDRDNEQYS.